In this sample, the clone carrying this TCR beta chain turned up many times. These data originate in a study of beta chain features in type 1 diabetes. The study reverse transcribed the entire isolated RNA, so it sequenced expressed TCRB transcripts. Sequencing was performed with immunoSEQ multiplex PCR; in TCRdb, only in-frame clones are kept and a portion is missing. The data contain roughly 140,000 clones, 6% to 7.5% of them singletons. The receptor was derived from a woman aged 25 to 39 in good health. Sample: central memory CD4+ T cells from blood.

The CDR3 loop is CASSLRQEETQYF. CDR3 nucleotide sequence: TGTGCCAGCAGTTTGAGACAGGAGGAGACCCAGTACTTC. This chain uses TRBV6-5 with TRBJ2-5; possibly TRBD1 for D (6 bases). Germline V gene lookup returns CDR1 MNHEY and CDR2 SVGAGI. V lost 4 bases and J 5 bases, leaving 11 bases between the germline ends. There are 13 residues in the CDR3.